The 8 T cell receptor beta chains in this list originate from one sample, sequenced in a study of CXCR3-negative and CXCR3-positive naive CD8 T cells. Study-level findings and limits: CXCR3-negative naive cells had less hydrophobic TRB CDR3s than did CXCR3-positive naive cells.

UMI-labeled TRB cDNA libraries were prepared by 5' RACE. TCRdb reworked the 5' RACE reads into one entry per CDR3 protein, no DNA. This repertoire includes about 94,000 distinct CDR3 sequences. These TCRs' antigens remain unknown. Material: naive CXCR3+ CD8+ T cells from blood. Stated subset: CD45RO-CCR7+CD27+CD95- naive CD8+ T cells expressing CXCR3 (TNR3+). These receptors were obtained from a human donor in good health. Some clones in this sample may be carry-over from other donors' samples.

This sequence joins TRBV28 and TRBJ2-3; as DNA is missing, the TRBD2 call by TCRdb cannot be tested. The CDR3 has 14 amino acids. Germline V lookup: CDR1 MDHEN, CDR2 SYDVKM. The CDR3 here is CASSLKGGRDTQYF. The whole variable domain, remainder taken from reference TRBV28 and TRBJ2-3, is DVKVTQSSRYLVKRTGEKVFLECVQDMDHENMFWYRQDPGLGLRLIYFSYDVKMKEKGDIPEGYSVSREKKERFSLILESASTNQTSMYLCASSLKGGRDTQYFGPGTRLTVL.

V usage is TRBV19 and J usage is TRBJ2-6; TCRdb lists TRBD1, though no DNA is available to test this call. This CDR3 region has 18 residues. From germline, CDR1 is LNHDA and CDR2 SQIVND (reference sequence). The CDR3 region is CASSPSSGESSGANVLTF.

The rearrangement links TRBV19 to TRBJ2-1; as DNA is missing, the TRBD1 call by TCRdb cannot be tested. The germline V gene encodes CDR1 LNHDA and CDR2 SQIVND (reference sequence). CDR3 length: 15 residues. CDR3 residues: CASSMNRGANNEQFF.

The chain recombines TRBV5-1 with TRBJ2-7. CDR3 size: 13 residues. Germline-derived CDR1 and CDR2 are SGHRS and YFSETQ. CDR3 sequence reads: CASSVEESYEQYF.

The chain links TRBV4-1 to TRBJ2-3; checking the TCRdb D call of TRBD1 is not possible without DNA. The germline CDR1 and CDR2 sequences are MGHRA and YSYEKL. The CDR3 consists of 20 residues. The chain's CDR3 is CASSQVPGQGKMRKGDTQYF.

The chain employs TRBV29-1 and TRBJ2-1; TCRdb picks TRBD1, but there is no DNA to check that call. The CDR3 runs 13 residues. Germline V lookup: CDR1 SQVTM, CDR2 ANQGSEA. The CDR3 spells CTGLGGAFGEQFF.

The gene calls are TRBV29-1 and TRBJ2-5; the TCRdb call, TRBD1, lacks DNA for checking. Germline V gives CDR1 SQVTM, CDR2 ANQGSEA. The CDR3 extends over 13 amino acids. The CDR3 protein is CSVEPGQAETQYF.

This chain joins TRBV4-3 and TRBJ2-2; lacking DNA, the TRBD2 call made by TCRdb goes unchecked. This CDR3 spans 17 amino acids. In germline, CDR1 is LGHNA, CDR2 YSLEER. CDR3 residues: CASSQGKPAGFTGELFF.